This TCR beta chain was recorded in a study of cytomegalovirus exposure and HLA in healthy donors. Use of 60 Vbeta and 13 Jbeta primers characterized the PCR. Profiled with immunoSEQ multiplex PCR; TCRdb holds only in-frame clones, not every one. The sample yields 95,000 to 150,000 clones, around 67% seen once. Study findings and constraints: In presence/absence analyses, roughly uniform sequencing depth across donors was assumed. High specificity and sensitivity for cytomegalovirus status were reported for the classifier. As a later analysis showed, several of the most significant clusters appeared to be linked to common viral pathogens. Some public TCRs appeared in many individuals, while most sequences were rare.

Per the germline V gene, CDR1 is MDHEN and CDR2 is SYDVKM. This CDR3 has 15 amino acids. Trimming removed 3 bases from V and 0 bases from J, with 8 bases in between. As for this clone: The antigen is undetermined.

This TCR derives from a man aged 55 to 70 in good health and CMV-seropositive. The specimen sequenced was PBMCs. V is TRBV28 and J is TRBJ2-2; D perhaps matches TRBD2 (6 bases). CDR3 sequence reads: CASSFSGTNTGELFF. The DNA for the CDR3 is TGTGCCAGCAGTTTTAGCGGTACGAACACCGGGGAGCTGTTTTTT.